A selection of T cell receptor beta chains follows, all from one sample in a study of Ad26.COV2.S vaccination and SARS-CoV-2 variants. Repertoires were generated with immunoSEQ multiplex PCR, while TCRdb's copy carries only in-frame clones and drops some. The sample contains approximately 400,000 clones, approximately 85% of which appear only once. Sequences were derived from peripheral blood, sampled in a trial of Ad26.COV2.S vaccine versus placebo. These TCRs come from a person aged 18 to 59 who received the Ad26.COV2.S COVID-19 vaccine or a placebo. CDR3s include the opening cysteine and the closing phenylalanine or tryptophan. The order of the fields is V gene, clone size, J gene, D gene, CDR3 protein, CDR3 DNA. D genes are given only for firm matches. Some rows have no size entry. The others give once, few or many, or a class for an expanded clone.

v_gene: TRBV27
abundance: -
j_gene: TRBJ2-2
d_gene: TRBD1
CDR3aa: CASSLTNPGTGFTGELFF
CDR3nt: TGTGCCAGCAGTTTAACTAACCCCGGGACAGGGTTCACCGGGGAGCTGTTTTTT

v_gene: TRBV14
abundance: few
j_gene: TRBJ2-7
d_gene: -
CDR3aa: CASSQDGRFTPSPRYF
CDR3nt: TGTGCCAGCAGCCAAGATGGCAGGTTCACCCCATCCCCCCGGTACTTC

v_gene: TRBV3-1/TRBV3-2
abundance: -
j_gene: TRBJ2-5
d_gene: TRBD2
CDR3aa: CASSQDPSGGQETQYF
CDR3nt: TGTGCCAGCAGCCAAGACCCTAGCGGAGGACAAGAGACCCAGTACTTC

v_gene: TRBV5-5
abundance: few
j_gene: TRBJ2-3
d_gene: TRBD2
CDR3aa: CASSLNSGSTDTQYF
CDR3nt: TGTGCCAGCAGCTTGAATAGCGGGAGTACAGATACGCAGTATTTT

v_gene: TRBV30
abundance: -
j_gene: TRBJ1-2
d_gene: TRBD1
CDR3aa: CAWSGRTGVANYGYTF
CDR3nt: TGTGCCTGGAGTGGCCGAACAGGGGTCGCTAACTATGGCTACACCTTC

v_gene: TRBV10-3
abundance: -
j_gene: TRBJ2-1
d_gene: TRBD2
CDR3aa: CAITYEAGEGFEQFF
CDR3nt: TGTGCCATCACCTACGAGGCCGGGGAGGGATTTGAGCAGTTCTTC

v_gene: TRBV5-4
abundance: -
j_gene: TRBJ2-7
d_gene: -
CDR3aa: CASSHTGTPWRVQYF
CDR3nt: TGTGCCAGCAGCCATACCGGGACCCCGTGGAGAGTGCAGTACTTC

v_gene: TRBV19
abundance: -
j_gene: TRBJ2-1
d_gene: TRBD1
CDR3aa: CASSTLDRVPNEQFF
CDR3nt: TGTGCCAGTAGTACCCTAGACAGGGTGCCCAATGAGCAGTTCTTC

v_gene: TRBV9
abundance: -
j_gene: TRBJ2-3
d_gene: -
CDR3aa: CASSVLPDTQYF
CDR3nt: TGTGCCAGCAGCGTACTACCAGATACGCAGTATTTT

v_gene: TRBV2
abundance: -
j_gene: TRBJ1-2
d_gene: -
CDR3aa: CASSVAGINGYTF
CDR3nt: TGTGCCAGCAGTGTGGCGGGGATCAATGGCTACACCTTC

v_gene: TRBV7-2
abundance: -
j_gene: TRBJ2-7
d_gene: -
CDR3aa: CASSLSRGASYEQYF
CDR3nt: TGTGCCAGCAGCTTATCTAGGGGAGCCTCCTACGAGCAGTACTTC

v_gene: TRBV6-1
abundance: -
j_gene: TRBJ1-1
d_gene: TRBD1
CDR3aa: CASSEGTVLVTEAFF
CDR3nt: TGTGCCAGCAGTGAGGGGACAGTACTCGTGACTGAAGCTTTCTTT

v_gene: TRBV7-2
abundance: -
j_gene: TRBJ2-5
d_gene: TRBD2
CDR3aa: CASSVAGGRGQETQYF
CDR3nt: TGTGCCAGCAGCGTAGCGGGGGGGCGGGGCCAAGAGACCCAGTACTTC

v_gene: TRBV7-2
abundance: -
j_gene: TRBJ1-1
d_gene: -
CDR3aa: CASSSVGTEAFF
CDR3nt: TGTGCCAGCAGCTCCGTGGGCACTGAAGCTTTCTTT

v_gene: TRBV27
abundance: -
j_gene: TRBJ2-5
d_gene: TRBD1
CDR3aa: CASRKTGTAQETQYF
CDR3nt: TGTGCCAGCAGGAAAACGGGGACAGCCCAAGAGACCCAGTACTTC

v_gene: TRBV2
abundance: -
j_gene: TRBJ2-3
d_gene: -
CDR3aa: CASSNLRDTDTQYF
CDR3nt: TGTGCCAGCAGTAACCTCAGGGACACAGATACGCAGTATTTT

v_gene: TRBV28
abundance: -
j_gene: TRBJ2-3
d_gene: TRBD1
CDR3aa: CASIAGTGGADTQYF
CDR3nt: TGTGCCAGCATCGCCGGGACAGGGGGTGCAGATACGCAGTATTTT

v_gene: TRBV6-5
abundance: -
j_gene: TRBJ1-6
d_gene: TRBD1
CDR3aa: CASRVTGGNSPLHF
CDR3nt: TGTGCCAGCAGGGTGACAGGGGGGAATTCACCCCTCCACTTT

v_gene: TRBV6-4
abundance: -
j_gene: TRBJ2-3
d_gene: TRBD2
CDR3aa: CASSDSAGGHTDTQYF
CDR3nt: TGTGCCAGCAGTGACTCAGCGGGGGGGCACACAGATACGCAGTATTTT

v_gene: TRBV9
abundance: -
j_gene: TRBJ2-1
d_gene: -
CDR3aa: CASSVEGVAYNEQFF
CDR3nt: TGTGCCAGCAGCGTAGAAGGGGTTGCGTACAATGAGCAGTTCTTC

v_gene: TRBV11-2
abundance: -
j_gene: TRBJ2-7
d_gene: -
CDR3aa: CASSLVQGGHEQYF
CDR3nt: TGTGCCAGCAGCTTAGTACAGGGAGGACACGAGCAGTACTTC

v_gene: TRBV28
abundance: few
j_gene: TRBJ2-4
d_gene: -
CDR3aa: CASSFGGAIKNIQYF
CDR3nt: TGTGCCAGCAGTTTCGGCGGGGCAATCAAAAACATTCAGTACTTC

v_gene: TRBV3-1/TRBV3-2
abundance: -
j_gene: TRBJ2-2
d_gene: TRBD1
CDR3aa: CASSFQLGQGSNGELFF
CDR3nt: TGTGCCAGCAGCTTTCAACTGGGACAGGGTTCTAACGGGGAGCTGTTTTTT

v_gene: TRBV27
abundance: -
j_gene: TRBJ2-5
d_gene: -
CDR3aa: CASSPRQAADAQYF
CDR3nt: TGTGCCAGCAGTCCACGTCAGGCCGCGGACGCCCAGTACTTC

v_gene: TRBV5-6
abundance: few
j_gene: TRBJ2-7
d_gene: -
CDR3aa: CASSFTTYEQYF
CDR3nt: TGTGCCAGCAGCTTTACTACGTACGAGCAGTACTTC

v_gene: TRBV9
abundance: -
j_gene: TRBJ2-7
d_gene: -
CDR3aa: CASSVAGGALSYEQYF
CDR3nt: TGTGCCAGCAGCGTAGCTGGGGGGGCCTTATCCTACGAGCAGTACTTC

v_gene: TRBV14
abundance: once
j_gene: TRBJ2-2
d_gene: TRBD2
CDR3aa: CASSQVGGTANTGELFF
CDR3nt: TGTGCCAGCAGCCAAGTGGGGGGGACCGCGAACACCGGGGAGCTGTTTTTT

v_gene: TRBV15
abundance: once
j_gene: TRBJ1-2
d_gene: -
CDR3aa: CATSSLQGNNYGYTF
CDR3nt: TGTGCCACCAGCAGCCTTCAGGGAAACAACTATGGCTACACCTTC

v_gene: TRBV24-1
abundance: -
j_gene: TRBJ2-5
d_gene: TRBD2
CDR3aa: CATSDPTGLAEQETQYF
CDR3nt: TGTGCCACCAGTGACCCCACTGGACTAGCAGAGCAAGAGACCCAGTACTTC

v_gene: TRBV9
abundance: -
j_gene: TRBJ1-1
d_gene: -
CDR3aa: CASSTGTRDTEAFF
CDR3nt: TGTGCCAGCAGCACGGGAACTAGGGACACTGAAGCTTTCTTT

v_gene: TRBV7-2
abundance: -
j_gene: TRBJ2-2
d_gene: -
CDR3aa: CASSLLRERVTGELFF
CDR3nt: TGTGCCAGCAGCCTTCTCAGGGAGCGCGTCACCGGGGAGCTGTTTTTT

v_gene: TRBV19
abundance: -
j_gene: TRBJ2-5
d_gene: -
CDR3aa: CASSTSTGLGQTQYF
CDR3nt: TGTGCCAGTAGTACTTCTACAGGACTGGGACAGACCCAGTACTTC

v_gene: TRBV7-4
abundance: -
j_gene: TRBJ2-2
d_gene: -
CDR3aa: CASSILGWELFF
CDR3nt: TGTGCCAGCAGCATACTAGGCTGGGAGCTGTTTTTT

v_gene: TRBV5-1
abundance: -
j_gene: TRBJ2-5
d_gene: TRBD1
CDR3aa: CASSLLGTAQETQYF
CDR3nt: TGCGCCAGCAGCTTGCTAGGGACAGCTCAAGAGACCCAGTACTTC

v_gene: TRBV7-9
abundance: once
j_gene: TRBJ1-1
d_gene: -
CDR3aa: CASSLGFRAVGKTEAFF
CDR3nt: TGTGCCAGCAGCTTAGGGTTTCGGGCGGTCGGTAAGACTGAAGCTTTCTTT

v_gene: TRBV28
abundance: -
j_gene: TRBJ2-5
d_gene: -
CDR3aa: CASGKAQYF
CDR3nt: TGTGCCAGCGGTAAGGCCCAGTACTTC

v_gene: TRBV7-9
abundance: -
j_gene: TRBJ1-4
d_gene: -
CDR3aa: CASSPLGSQTNEKLFF
CDR3nt: TGTGCCAGCAGCCCTCTCGGGAGCCAAACTAATGAAAAACTGTTTTTT

v_gene: TRBV19
abundance: -
j_gene: TRBJ2-5
d_gene: -
CDR3aa: CASSILAAGHPETQYF
CDR3nt: TGTGCCAGTAGTATCTTGGCAGCTGGACATCCAGAGACCCAGTACTTC

v_gene: TRBV28
abundance: -
j_gene: TRBJ2-6
d_gene: -
CDR3aa: CASSDNRAVFAGANVLTF
CDR3nt: TGTGCCAGCAGTGACAACAGGGCCGTGTTCGCGGGGGCCAACGTCCTGACTTTC

v_gene: TRBV24-1
abundance: few
j_gene: TRBJ2-1
d_gene: TRBD2
CDR3aa: CATGRTSGSYNEQFF
CDR3nt: TGTGCCACCGGACGGACTAGCGGTTCCTACAATGAGCAGTTCTTC

v_gene: TRBV4-3
abundance: -
j_gene: TRBJ1-1
d_gene: -
CDR3aa: CASSQEEGRVRAFF
CDR3nt: TGCGCCAGCAGCCAAGAAGAGGGTAGGGTACGAGCTTTCTTT

v_gene: TRBV7-8
abundance: few
j_gene: TRBJ1-1
d_gene: TRBD1
CDR3aa: CASSPGQMNTEAFF
CDR3nt: TGTGCCAGCAGCCCGGGACAGATGAACACTGAAGCTTTCTTT

v_gene: TRBV4-1
abundance: -
j_gene: TRBJ1-3
d_gene: TRBD1
CDR3aa: CASSQGEGTALSSGNTIYF
CDR3nt: TGCGCCAGCAGCCAAGGGGAGGGGACAGCGCTTAGCTCTGGAAACACCATATATTTT

v_gene: TRBV2
abundance: once
j_gene: TRBJ2-3
d_gene: -
CDR3aa: CASSGRTSTDTQYF
CDR3nt: TGTGCCAGCAGTGGCCGAACTAGCACAGATACGCAGTATTTT

v_gene: TRBV7-9
abundance: -
j_gene: TRBJ1-4
d_gene: -
CDR3aa: CASSPRANLGEKLFF
CDR3nt: TGTGCCAGCAGCCCCCGGGCAAACCTCGGGGAAAAACTGTTTTTT

v_gene: TRBV5-1
abundance: -
j_gene: TRBJ2-2
d_gene: -
CDR3aa: CASSRGINTGELFF
CDR3nt: TGCGCCAGCAGCCGGGGAATAAACACCGGGGAGCTGTTTTTT

v_gene: TRBV10-2
abundance: -
j_gene: TRBJ2-1
d_gene: TRBD1
CDR3aa: CASSDYGTGNNEQFF
CDR3nt: TGCGCCAGCAGTGACTACGGGACAGGGAACAATGAGCAGTTCTTC